Shown below are 25 T cell receptor beta chains from a single sample sequenced in a study of T cell responses to AZD1222 COVID-19 vaccine. Method: immunoSEQ multiplex PCR; TCRdb's copy keeps in-frame clones and lacks some. The profile shows 100,000 to 150,000 clones, 75% to 90% of them singletons. The sample was peripheral blood, taken 28 days after the second AZD1222 dose. These TCRs come from an adult who received the AZD1222 COVID-19 vaccine.

The V gene is TRBV7-2, the J gene TRBJ2-1; D possibly corresponds to TRBD1 (5 bases). In germline, CDR1 is SGHTA, CDR2 FQGNSA. Trimming shortened V by 5 bases and J by 7 bases, and 6 bases separated the two germline ends. The length of the CDR3 is 11 residues. This CDR3 is CASSRQNEQFF. The CDR3 nucleotides read TGTGCCAGCAGCCGACAGAATGAGCAGTTCTTC.

CDR3 region: CASSPLREPYEQYF. In DNA, the CDR3 is TGCGCCAGCAGCCCCCTGAGGGAGCCTTACGAGCAGTACTTC. The V and J genes are TRBV5-1 and TRBJ2-7; perhaps TRBD2 as D (5 bases). This CDR3 spans 14 amino acids. Germline assignment: CDR1 SGHRS and CDR2 YFSETQ. V was trimmed by 4 bases and J by 4 bases, leaving 15 bases between them.

J is TRBJ1-1 and V is TRBV7-2; perhaps TRBD1 as D (6 bases). The length of the CDR3 is 15 residues. V was cut by 1 base and J by 3 bases, with 12 bases left in between. Germline V CDR1 and CDR2: SGHTA, FQGNSA. The CDR3 nucleotides read TGTGCCAGCAGCTTAGTAACAGGGTGGCACACTGAAGCTTTCTTT. It is translated as CASSLVTGWHTEAFF.

The rearrangement joins TRBV4-1 to TRBJ2-2; TRBD2 agrees at 10 bases. CDR1 and CDR2 (germline): MGHRA, YSYEKL. The CDR3 runs 18 residues. The ends lost 6 bases at V and 0 bases at J; junction bases unmatched: 10. CDR3 sequence reads: CASSTLLLAGSNTGELFF. The CDR3 DNA follows: TGCGCCAGCAGTACACTGTTACTAGCGGGGTCGAACACCGGGGAGCTGTTTTTT.

The V gene is TRBV29-1, the J gene TRBJ2-5; the D call may be TRBD1 or TRBD2 (6 bases each). Germline CDR1 and CDR2: SQVTM and ANQGSEA. Trimming stripped 4 bases from V and 5 bases from J, with 17 bases between. CDR3 size: 14 residues. The CDR3 here is CSVVDGGGVETQYF. The CDR3 DNA reads as TGCAGCGTTGTTGACGGGGGCGGGGTGGAGACCCAGTACTTC.

Concerning this clone itself: Other nucleotide sequences from this sample produce the same CDR3. The CDR3 here is CASSPPGNEQYF. In DNA, the CDR3 is TGTGCCAGCTCACCACCGGGTAACGAGCAGTACTTC. The chain recombines TRBV18 with TRBJ2-7; no definite D call. The germline V and J ends were trimmed by 0 bases and 5 bases, with 5 bases remaining between them. Germline V gives CDR1 KGHSH, CDR2 LQKENI. The CDR3 spans 12 residues.

With regard to this clone: The sample contains more than one DNA sequence encoding this CDR3. The chain combines TRBV5-1 with TRBJ1-6, with 7 bases that match TRBD1. This CDR3 comprises 15 residues. Per germline, CDR1 SGHRS and CDR2 YFSETQ. Unmatched junction bases numbered 4, after V lost 0 bases and J lost 7 bases. The CDR3 spells CASSLATGNNSPLHF. DNA for the CDR3: TGCGCCAGCAGCTTGGCGACAGGGAACAATTCACCCCTCCACTTT.

The chain couples TRBV27 to TRBJ2-3; 13 nucleotides match TRBD2. The CDR3 has 17 amino acids. The V gene end was trimmed by 6 bases and the J gene end by 2 bases; junction bases not matched to a gene: 8. CDR1 is MNHEY and CDR2 is SMNVEV in the germline V gene (reference sequence). CDR3: CASRTQGLAGITDTQYF. Written as DNA, the CDR3 is TGTGCCAGCAGAACCCAGGGACTAGCGGGGATCACAGATACGCAGTATTTT.

This clone was observed a single time. The chain employs TRBV27 and TRBJ2-3, with TRBD2 identical over 8 bases. Unmatched junction bases numbered 7, after V lost 5 bases and J lost 3 bases. The germline CDR1 and CDR2 sequences are MNHEY and SMNVEV (reference sequence). There are 15 residues in the CDR3. Here the CDR3 reads CASSPLAGKTDTQYF. In DNA form, the CDR3 reads TGTGCCAGCAGTCCCTTAGCGGGGAAGACAGATACGCAGTATTTT.

The chain combines TRBV27 with TRBJ2-7; no definite D call. The germline V gene has CDR1 MNHEY and CDR2 SMNVEV (reference sequence). The ends were cut back, 1 base at V and 0 bases at J, with 7 bases in the middle. The CDR3 runs to 14 residues. Written as DNA, the CDR3 is TGTGCCAGCAGTTTATTAGCCACCTCCTACGAGCAGTACTTC. This gives the protein CASSLLATSYEQYF.

With regard to this clone: This same CDR3 is encoded by further DNA sequences in the sample. The chain has TRBV19 and TRBJ1-5; the D is unclear. Looked up from germline, CDR1 is LNHDA and CDR2 is SQIVND (reference sequence). The CDR3 is made up of 13 amino acids. Trimming left V 5 bases short and J 11 bases short, with 16 bases between. The CDR3 loop reads CASSPGEVLTQHF. In DNA, the CDR3 is TGTGCCAGTAGTCCCGGGGAGGTTTTGACCCAGCATTTT.

The J gene is TRBJ1-6, the V gene TRBV5-1, with D possibly being TRBD1 (6 bases). Germline values: CDR1 SGHRS, CDR2 YFSETQ. The CDR3 runs to 15 residues. Deletions cut 4 bases from V and 12 bases from J, with 20 bases between. CDR3 nucleotide sequence: TGCGCCAGCAGCACCGCGACAGGCGAGGGTGTACCCCTCCACTTT. Protein product: CASSTATGEGVPLHF.

The V and J genes are TRBV28 and TRBJ2-3; 10 bases are a match to TRBD2. Germline V gene data show CDR1 as MDHEN and CDR2 as SYDVKM. The CDR3 is made up of 15 amino acids. V dropped 8 bases and J dropped 2; count of bases not matched to a gene: 7. The CDR3 sequence is CASAWTSGSTDTQYF. The CDR3 nucleotides read TGTGCCAGCGCTTGGACTAGCGGATCCACAGATACGCAGTATTTT.

The chain combines TRBV7-6 with TRBJ2-3; 11 nucleotides align to TRBD2. Germline loops: CDR1 SGHVS, CDR2 FNYEAQ. The V gene end was trimmed by 1 base and the J gene end by 0 bases; junction bases not matched to a gene: 12. The CDR3 length is 20 residues. The CDR3, as DNA: TGTGCCAGCAGCTTAGTGTTAGCGGGGGGGAGTGGTGCTAGCACAGATACGCAGTATTTT. It translates to CASSLVLAGGSGASTDTQYF.

The J gene is TRBJ1-5, the V gene TRBV5-5; no reliable D call. Per germline, CDR1 SGHKS and CDR2 YYEKEE (reference sequence). CDR3 size: 16 residues. The germline V and J ends were trimmed by 0 bases and 2 bases, with 12 bases remaining between them. The CDR3 reads CASSLDLWEGNQPQHF. The CDR3 coding sequence is TGTGCCAGCAGCTTGGACCTTTGGGAGGGCAATCAGCCCCAGCATTTT.

This clone was seen only once. V and J are TRBV11-2 and TRBJ1-1; TRBD1 matches 7 bases. V gave up 2 bases and J gave up 3 bases; unmatched junction bases: 3. From germline, CDR1 is SGHAT and CDR2 FQNNGV. The CDR3 runs to 14 residues. The CDR3 nucleotides read TGTGCCAGCAGCTTACGGGGACAGTACACTGAAGCTTTCTTT. Protein: CASSLRGQYTEAFF.

J is TRBJ1-6 and V is TRBV2, with TRBD1 identical over 10 bases. The CDR3 sequence is 17 residues long. V gave up 5 bases and J gave up 5 bases; unmatched junction bases: 9. CDR1 SNHLY and CDR2 FYNNEI come from the germline V gene. This CDR3 reads CASSPGQGGRDNSPLHF. CDR3 bases: TGTGCCAGCAGTCCCGGACAGGGGGGACGGGATAATTCACCCCTCCACTTT.

The chain has TRBV7-9 and TRBJ1-2; unclear D gene. Germline CDR1 and CDR2: SEHNR and FQNEAQ (reference sequence). Between the trimmed V and J ends, which lost 4 bases and 8 bases, there was a span of 14 bases. The CDR3 has 13 amino acids. The CDR3 loop is CASSSETLLGYTF. CDR3 bases: TGTGCCAGCAGCTCTGAGACACTTCTGGGCTACACCTTC.

The table lists this clone with a count of one. The chain carries TRBV7-8 and TRBJ2-3; 13 nucleotides agree with TRBD2. Per the germline V gene, CDR1 is SGHVS and CDR2 is FQNEAQ. The CDR3 contains 14 residues. V gave up 4 bases and J gave up 6 bases; unmatched junction bases: 1. Here the CDR3 reads CASSWGLAGDTQYF. DNA for the CDR3: TGTGCCAGCAGCTGGGGACTAGCGGGGGATACGCAGTATTTT.

The V gene is TRBV7-3, the J gene TRBJ1-2; TRBD1 might be the D (5 bases). This CDR3 comprises 14 residues. The V gene's germline CDR1 is SGHTA and CDR2 FQGTGA. V shed 5 bases and J shed 4 bases, with 14 bases lying between them. Written as DNA, the CDR3 is TGTGCCAGCAGCCGGGAGGAAAGGGGCTATGGCTACACCTTC. Residues: CASSREERGYGYTF.

The chain employs TRBV5-1 and TRBJ2-3; D might be TRBD1 (6 bases). The CDR3 extends over 15 amino acids. Trimming cost V 1 base and J 0 bases, with 9 bases left between them. CDR1 and CDR2 (germline): SGHRS, YFSETQ. The CDR3 DNA reads as TGCGCCAGCAGCTTGATGGGGGCTAGCACAGATACGCAGTATTTT. Translating it yields CASSLMGASTDTQYF.

The gene calls are TRBV18 and TRBJ1-1, with D perhaps matching TRBD1 (5 bases). Germline loops: CDR1 KGHSH, CDR2 LQKENI. With 6 bases removed from V and 1 base from J, the gap between germline ends came to 15 bases. The CDR3 spans 15 residues. CDR3 DNA sequence: TGTGCCAGCTCTCGTGGCGCGGGGGAGAACACTGAAGCTTTCTTT. Translation gives CASSRGAGENTEAFF.

This chain links TRBV3-1 (or the pseudogene TRBV3-2) with TRBJ1-4; a weak D match, TRBD1 (5 bases). This CDR3 contains 15 residues. The germline CDR1 and CDR2 sequences are LGHDT and YNNKEL (reference sequence). Trimming pared 0 bases from V and 11 bases from J, leaving 16 bases between. In nucleotides, the CDR3 is TGTGCCAGCAGCCAAGAGTTGAGGGACTCGGCCAAACTGTTTTTT. Amino acids: CASSQELRDSAKLFF.

A single count supports this clone. The chain couples TRBV18 to TRBJ1-5, with 8 bases identical to TRBD1. From germline, CDR1 is KGHSH and CDR2 LQKENI. This CDR3 comprises 15 residues. Trimming removed 3 bases from V and 7 bases from J; junction bases left unmatched: 8. The CDR3 bases are TGTGCCAGCTCACCCCCAGGACAGGGTGGCCAGCCCCAGCATTTT. Translation: CASSPPGQGGQPQHF.

This chain joins TRBV30 and TRBJ1-3; D is unclear. CDR1 is GTSNPN and CDR2 is SVGIG in the germline V gene (reference sequence). The germline V and J ends were trimmed by 0 bases and 2 bases, with 8 bases remaining between them. The length of the CDR3 is 14 residues. For the CDR3, the DNA is TGTGCCTGGAGTGTAGGTTTTGCTGGAAACACCATATATTTT. This sequence encodes CAWSVGFAGNTIYF.